This T cell receptor beta chain was identified in a study of response to subunit inactivated influenza vaccine (dated by TCRdb to about 2018). About the study as a whole: To follow how T cells responded to a trivalent subunit inactivated influenza vaccine, the researchers relied on deep quantitative profiling of the T cell receptor repertoire.

Measured from the cysteine to the phenylalanine, the CDR3 is 15 residues long. The retained sequence is limited to the CDR3, 45 bases, with the frame set at the first base. Per the germline V gene (reference sequence), DFQATT is the CDR1 and SNEGSKA is the CDR2. Cut back by 0 bases and 10 bases, the V and J ends lie 19 bases apart. Overall study outcomes, separate from this receptor: According to the authors, only a limited number of new T cells may be recruited by each seasonal influenza vaccination.

The method behind the library was RT-PCR. These reads were obtained on an Illumina HiSeq 2500. Starting from the raw public reads, TCRdb applied fastp trimming at Q25, assembled clones with MiXCR and retained in-frame beta chains. Duplicate CDR3 protein sequences are folded into a single record with the most common DNA and genes. This sample gives a few hundred thousand distinct CDR3 sequences in total; 12% to 15% of them show up just once. The top ten clones comprise around 10% of the sample. With regard to this clonotype: Its recognized antigen is unknown. No qualities accompany the bases; no much larger clone lies one base away.

Sequenced material: PBMCs from blood, taken 11 to 12 days after vaccination. This TCR came from a man in his fifties who received an inactivated influenza vaccine. Donor details come from another sample of the same person, matched by shared clones. Recombination connected TRBV20-1 to TRBJ2-4, with TRBD2 as a weak D call on 5 bases. The CDR3 in this case is CSAREIRRSPRIQYF. The DNA sequence is given as TGCAGTGCTAGAGAAATTAGGAGGTCTCCAAGAATTCAGTACTTC.